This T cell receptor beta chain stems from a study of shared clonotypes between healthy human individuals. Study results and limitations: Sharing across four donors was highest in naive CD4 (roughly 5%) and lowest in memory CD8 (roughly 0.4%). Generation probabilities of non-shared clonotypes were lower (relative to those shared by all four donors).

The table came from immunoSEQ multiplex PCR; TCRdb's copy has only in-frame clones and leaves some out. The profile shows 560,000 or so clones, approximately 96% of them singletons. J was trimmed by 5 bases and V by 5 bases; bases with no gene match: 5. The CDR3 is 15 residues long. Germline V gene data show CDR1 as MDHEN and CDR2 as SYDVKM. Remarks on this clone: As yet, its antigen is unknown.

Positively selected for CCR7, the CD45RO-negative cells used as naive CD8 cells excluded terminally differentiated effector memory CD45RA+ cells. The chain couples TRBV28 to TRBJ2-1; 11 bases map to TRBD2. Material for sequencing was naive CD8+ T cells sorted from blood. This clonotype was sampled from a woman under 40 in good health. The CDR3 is CASSLLAGGDNEQFF. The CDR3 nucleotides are TGTGCCAGCAGTCTGCTAGCGGGAGGAGACAATGAGCAGTTCTTC.